The source of this TCR beta chain is a study of CXCR3-negative and CXCR3-positive naive CD8 T cells (dated by TCRdb to between 2018 and 2020). Concerning the study at large: In total, about 135 million TRB reads were obtained, which works out to roughly 1.5 +/- 0.3 million reads per library. For the TRBV-TRBJ cluster analysis, the naive subsets came from 5 donors, while the memory cells came from 3 donors. Diversity and physicochemical repertoire analyses covered some ten donors pooled from two independent experiments. General study outcomes and caveats: Freshly isolated PBMCs were used for most assays because CXCR3 expression went down partially after cryopreservation. TRB CDR3s from CXCR3-positive naive cells showed higher hydrophobicity (lower Kidera factor 4), lower energy, and higher strength and volume indices than CXCR3-negative naive cells. TRBV-TRBJ usage was similar between naive CXCR3-negative and CXCR3-positive cells from the same donor, while memory cells showed distinct patterns. Because surface CD5, which is linked to self-reactivity in mice, was comparable between the naive subsets, TCR interaction strength was also inferred from the physicochemical properties of TRB CDR3s. Comparably high repertoire diversity was found in both naive subsets, whereas much lower repertoire diversity was found in memory CD8+ T cells.

Each CD8+ T cell subset was flow-sorted in triplicate, and 300,000 to 350,000 cells per subset were placed directly into RLT lysis buffer. Naive CD8+ T cells were defined stringently as CD45RO-CCR7+CD27+CD95- to exclude memory contaminants. Using standard density gradient centrifugation, peripheral blood mononuclear cells were isolated from buffy coats. Naive CXCR3-negative and CXCR3-positive CD8+ T cells were flow-sorted using a FACSAria III. Total RNA was extracted from sorted cells using an RNeasy Mini Kit. Inclusive of the bounding cysteine and phenylalanine, the CDR3 is 16 residues long. No DNA is recorded. CDR1 and CDR2 were assigned from the germline V gene as MGHDK and SYGVNS. The sequencer was a NextSeq 550. The Human TCR Profiling Kit (MiLaboratory) was used to prepare UMI-labeled 5' RACE TRB cDNA libraries. The full amount of extracted RNA was used for cDNA synthesis, and the full amount of resulting cDNA was used for PCR amplification. Libraries were prepared in parallel using an identical number of PCR cycles. In the original analysis: About 54,000 +/- 9,700 unique UMI-labeled TRB cDNA molecules per library were extracted with MIGEC and MiXCR, with at least two reads per UMI required. Each library averaged about 37,000 +/- 9,700 functional in-frame TRB CDR3 nucleotide clonotypes without stop codons. After each sample was downsampled to 5000 UMI-labeled TRB molecules, VDJtools was used to calculate diversity metrics such as normalized Shannon-Wiener and Chao1. VDJtools was used to calculate clonotype-size-weighted physicochemical properties of the central five CDR3 residues, namely interaction energy, strength, volume and Kidera factor 4. With the reads reprocessed by TCRdb, a single entry stands for each CDR3 protein sequence and no DNA is reported. The V and J calls follow TCRdb's processing rather than the paper's. The data table for this sample lists 40,000 to 45,000 distinct CDR3 sequences. The top ten clones comprise about 2% of the sample.

Comment on this clonotype: Its antigen is not yet known.

The chain couples TRBV25-1 to TRBJ1-4; TCRdb gives TRBD1 as the D gene, but with no DNA this cannot be confirmed. Sequenced material: naive CXCR3- CD8+ T cells from blood. The cell subset or site tag for this specimen amounts to: CD45RO-CCR7+CD27+CD95- naive CD8+ T cells lacking CXCR3 (TNR3-). The clonotype originates from a human donor in good health. Some clones in this sample may be carry-over from other donors' samples. The CDR3 has the sequence CASSEGATATNEKLFF.